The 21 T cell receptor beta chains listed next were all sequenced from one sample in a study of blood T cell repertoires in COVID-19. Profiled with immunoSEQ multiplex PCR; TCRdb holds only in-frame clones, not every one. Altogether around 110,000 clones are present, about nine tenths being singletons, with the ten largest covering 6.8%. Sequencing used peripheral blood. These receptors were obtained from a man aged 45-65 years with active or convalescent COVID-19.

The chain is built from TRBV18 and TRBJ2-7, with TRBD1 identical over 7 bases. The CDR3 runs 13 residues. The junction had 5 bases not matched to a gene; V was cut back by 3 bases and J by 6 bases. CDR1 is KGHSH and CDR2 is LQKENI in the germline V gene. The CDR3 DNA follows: TGTGCCAGCTCACCTACAGGGGACGGCGAGCAGTACTTC. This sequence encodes CASSPTGDGEQYF.

The CDR3 nucleotides read TGTGCCAGCAGTCCCAGACGGGAATCGGGAGATACGCAGTATTTT. It translates to CASSPRRESGDTQYF. This sequence joins TRBV6-5 and TRBJ2-3; tentative D call: TRBD2 (5 bases). The CDR3 has 15 residues. V was clipped by 5 bases and J by 5 bases, with 17 bases between them. CDR1 and CDR2 from the germline V gene are MNHEY and SVGAGI.

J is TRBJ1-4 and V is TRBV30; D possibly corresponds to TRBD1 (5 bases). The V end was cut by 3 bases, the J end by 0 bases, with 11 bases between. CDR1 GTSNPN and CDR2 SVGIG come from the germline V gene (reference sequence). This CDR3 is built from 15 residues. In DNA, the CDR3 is TGTGCCTGGAGGGGGGGAGTTGCAACTAATGAAAAACTGTTTTTT. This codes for CAWRGGVATNEKLFF.

Here the CDR3 DNA reads TGCGCCACCTCAAGGGGGAGAGGGACTAACTATGGCTACACCTTC. It is translated as CATSRGRGTNYGYTF. The chain links TRBV5-1 to TRBJ1-2; tentatively, D is TRBD1 (6 bases). Germline V lookup: CDR1 SGHRS, CDR2 YFSETQ. CDR3 length: 15 amino acids. V was shortened by 9 bases and J by 0 bases, with 18 bases between the two germline ends.

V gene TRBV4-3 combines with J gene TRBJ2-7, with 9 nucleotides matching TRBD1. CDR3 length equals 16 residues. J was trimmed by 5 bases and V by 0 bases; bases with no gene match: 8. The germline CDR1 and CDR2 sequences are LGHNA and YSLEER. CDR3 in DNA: TGCGCCAGCAGCCAAGATACCGGGACAGGGTCCAACGAGCAGTACTTC. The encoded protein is CASSQDTGTGSNEQYF.

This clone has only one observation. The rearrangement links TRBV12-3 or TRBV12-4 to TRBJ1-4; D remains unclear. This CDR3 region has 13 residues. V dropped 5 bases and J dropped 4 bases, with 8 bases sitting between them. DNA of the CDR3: TGTGCCAGCAGTCGGTCTCTTAATGAAAAACTGTTTTTT. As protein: CASSRSLNEKLFF.

CDR3 DNA: TGTGCCAGCAGTTTATTCGGGACAACTAATCAGCCCCAGCATTTT. Encoded protein: CASSLFGTTNQPQHF. The chain couples TRBV27 to TRBJ1-5; D might be TRBD1 (6 bases). The CDR3 is 15 residues long. Germline CDR1 is MNHEY and CDR2 is SMNVEV (reference sequence). V was clipped by 1 base and J by 4 bases, with 11 bases between them.

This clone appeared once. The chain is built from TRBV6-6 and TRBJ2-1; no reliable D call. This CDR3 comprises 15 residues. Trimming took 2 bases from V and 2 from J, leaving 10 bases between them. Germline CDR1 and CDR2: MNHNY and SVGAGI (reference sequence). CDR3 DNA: TGTGCCAGCAGTTACGACGGGTTGACCTACAATGAGCAGTTCTTC. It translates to CASSYDGLTYNEQFF.

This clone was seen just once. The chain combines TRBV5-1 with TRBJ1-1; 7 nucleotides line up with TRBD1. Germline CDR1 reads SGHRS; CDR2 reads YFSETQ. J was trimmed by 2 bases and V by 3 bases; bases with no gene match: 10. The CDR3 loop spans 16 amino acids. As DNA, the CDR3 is TGCGCCAGCAGCTCGCTAGGACAGGCGACTAACACTGAAGCTTTCTTT. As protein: CASSSLGQATNTEAFF.

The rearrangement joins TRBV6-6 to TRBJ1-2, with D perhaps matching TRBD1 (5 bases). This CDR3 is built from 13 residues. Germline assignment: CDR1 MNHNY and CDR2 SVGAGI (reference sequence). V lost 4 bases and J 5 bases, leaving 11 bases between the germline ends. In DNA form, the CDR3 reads TGTGCCAGCAGTTCAAGGGCAGGGTATGGCTACACCTTC. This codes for CASSSRAGYGYTF.

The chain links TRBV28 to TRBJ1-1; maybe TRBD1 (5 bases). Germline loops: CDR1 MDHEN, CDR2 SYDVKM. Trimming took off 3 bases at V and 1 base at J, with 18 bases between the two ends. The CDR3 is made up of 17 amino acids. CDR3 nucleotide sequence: TGTGCCAGCAGTTTGCAGGGTCTGCACCCCCGGAACACTGAAGCTTTCTTT. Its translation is CASSLQGLHPRNTEAFF.

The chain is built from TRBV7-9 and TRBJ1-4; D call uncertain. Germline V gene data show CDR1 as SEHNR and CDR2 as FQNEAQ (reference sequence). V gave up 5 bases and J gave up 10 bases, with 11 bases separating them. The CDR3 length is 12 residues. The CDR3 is CASSAGSGKLFF. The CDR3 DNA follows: TGTGCCAGCAGCGCCGGGAGCGGAAAACTGTTTTTT.

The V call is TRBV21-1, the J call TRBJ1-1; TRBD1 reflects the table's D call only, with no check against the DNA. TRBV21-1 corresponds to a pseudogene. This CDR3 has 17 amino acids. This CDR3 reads CASSKEMRGQGAPEAFF. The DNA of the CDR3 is TGTGCCAGCAGCAAAGAAATGAGGGGACAGGGGGCACCCGAAGCTTTCTTT.

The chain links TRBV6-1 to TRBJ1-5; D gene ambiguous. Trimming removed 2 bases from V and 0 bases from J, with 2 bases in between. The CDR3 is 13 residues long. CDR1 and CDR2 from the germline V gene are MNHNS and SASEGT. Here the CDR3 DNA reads TGTGCCAGCAGTGAACTTAGCAATCAGCCCCAGCATTTT. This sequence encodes CASSELSNQPQHF.

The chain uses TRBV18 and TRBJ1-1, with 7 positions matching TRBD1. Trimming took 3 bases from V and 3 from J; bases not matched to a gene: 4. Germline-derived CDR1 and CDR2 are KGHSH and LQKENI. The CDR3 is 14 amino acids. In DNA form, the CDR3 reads TGTGCCAGCTCACCGACAGGGCGGGACACTGAAGCTTTCTTT. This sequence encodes CASSPTGRDTEAFF. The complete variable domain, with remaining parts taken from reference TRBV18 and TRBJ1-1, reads NAGVMQNPRHLVRRRGQEARLRCSPMKGHSHVYWYRQLPEEGLKFMVYLQKENIIDESGMPKERFSAEFPKEGPSILRIQQVVRGDSAAYFCASSPTGRDTEAFFGQGTRLTVV.

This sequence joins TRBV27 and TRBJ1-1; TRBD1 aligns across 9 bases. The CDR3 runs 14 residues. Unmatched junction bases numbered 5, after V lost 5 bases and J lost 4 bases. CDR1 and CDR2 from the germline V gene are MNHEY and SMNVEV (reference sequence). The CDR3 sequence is CASSRSGQGTEAFF. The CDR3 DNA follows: TGTGCCAGCAGTCGTTCGGGACAGGGCACTGAAGCTTTCTTT.

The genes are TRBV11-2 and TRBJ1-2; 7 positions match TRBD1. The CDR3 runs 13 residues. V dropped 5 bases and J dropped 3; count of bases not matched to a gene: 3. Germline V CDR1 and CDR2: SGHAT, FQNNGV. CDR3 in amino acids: CASSPGTDYGYTF. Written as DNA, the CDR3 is TGTGCCAGCAGCCCAGGGACAGACTATGGCTACACCTTC.

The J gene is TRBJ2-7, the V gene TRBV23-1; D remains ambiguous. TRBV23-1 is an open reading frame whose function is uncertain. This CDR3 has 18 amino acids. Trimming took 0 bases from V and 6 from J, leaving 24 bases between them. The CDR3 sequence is CASSQSSNCGVARSEQYF. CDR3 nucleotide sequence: TGCGCCAGCAGTCAATCTAGTAATTGTGGTGTCGCACGAAGCGAGCAGTACTTC.

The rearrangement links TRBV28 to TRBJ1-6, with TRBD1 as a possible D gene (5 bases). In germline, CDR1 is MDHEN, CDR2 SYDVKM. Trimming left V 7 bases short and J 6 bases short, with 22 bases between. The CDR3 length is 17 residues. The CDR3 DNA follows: TGTGCCAGCACTCTTGGGGGGACTGGGGCTCCTAATTCACCCCTCCACTTT. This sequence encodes CASTLGGTGAPNSPLHF.

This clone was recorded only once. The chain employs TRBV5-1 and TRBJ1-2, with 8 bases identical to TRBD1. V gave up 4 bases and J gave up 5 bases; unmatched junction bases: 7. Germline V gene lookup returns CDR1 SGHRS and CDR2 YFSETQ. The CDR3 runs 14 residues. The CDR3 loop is CASSLTGVRYGYTF. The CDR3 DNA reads TGCGCCAGCAGCCTGACAGGGGTACGATATGGCTACACCTTC. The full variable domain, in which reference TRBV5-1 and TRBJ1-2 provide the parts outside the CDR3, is KAGVTQTPRYLIKTRGQQVTLSCSPISGHRSVSWYQQTPGQGLQFLFEYFSETQRNKGNFPGRFSGRQFSNSRSEMNVSTLELGDSALYLCASSLTGVRYGYTFGSGTRLTVV.

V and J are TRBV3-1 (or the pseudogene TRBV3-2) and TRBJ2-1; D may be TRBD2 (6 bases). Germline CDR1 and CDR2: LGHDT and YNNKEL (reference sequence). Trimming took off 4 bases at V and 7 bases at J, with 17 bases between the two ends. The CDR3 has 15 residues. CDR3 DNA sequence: TGTGCCAGCAGCCCCCGGGAGACCCTCTCGAATGAGCAGTTCTTC. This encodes CASSPRETLSNEQFF.